A single T cell receptor (beta chain) is shown here with its context. V shed 5 bases and J shed 4 bases, with 14 bases lying between them. CDR1 is MGHDK, CDR2 SYGVNS, per germline. The CDR3 consists of 14 residues. The data derive from a study of blood T cell repertoires in COVID-19. This table comes from immunoSEQ multiplex PCR, and its TCRdb copy is limited to in-frame clones, with some not included. This table has some 70,000 clones, 75% to 85% appearing once. V is TRBV25-1 and J is TRBJ1-2; D possibly corresponds to TRBD1 (5 bases). The TCR sequence derives from a woman aged 60 to 75 with acute or convalescent COVID-19. Sequencing was performed on peripheral blood. The CDR3 is CASSPGGGSYGYTF. The CDR3 nucleotides read TGTGCCAGCAGTCCTGGGGGGGGAAGCTATGGCTACACCTTC.